Listed below are T cell receptor beta chains from one sample, sequenced in a study of regulatory and conventional T cells in RAG deficiency. TCRdb's table, derived via immunoSEQ multiplex PCR, lists solely in-frame clones and lacks some. The profile covers about 12,000 clones, with 94% appearing a single time and roughly 1.4% taken by the ten largest. These data also featured in a second study, about regulatory T cells.

Material: CD127- CD25+ CD4+ Tregs sorted from blood. The receptor set was obtained from a human donor in good health. Each CDR3 is given with its conserved first and last residue. The order of the fields is J gene, clone size, V gene, D gene, CDR3 DNA, CDR3 protein. The D gene is left open where the match is weak. Clone size appears in some rows only: once, few, many, or a class for an expanded clone.

TRBJ2-1	.	TRBV27	TRBD1	TGTGCCAGCAGTTATGTGGCCGGGACAGGGTACCACAATGAGCAGTTCTTC	CASSYVAGTGYHNEQFF
TRBJ2-3	.	TRBV5-4	.	TGTGCCAGCAGCACCCCAGCAGATACGCAGTATTTT	CASSTPADTQYF
TRBJ1-1	.	TRBV4-1	.	TGCGCCAGCAGCCACGGGATCCCGAACACTGAAGCTTTCTTT	CASSHGIPNTEAFF
TRBJ2-1	.	TRBV2	.	TGTGCCAGCAGTCCCGACAGGGGAGGGTACAATGAGCAGTTCTTC	CASSPDRGGYNEQFF
TRBJ1-1	.	TRBV25-1	TRBD1	TGTGCCAGCAGGGCCGGACAGGGGGCGTTCAACACTGAAGCTTTCTTT	CASRAGQGAFNTEAFF
TRBJ2-7	.	TRBV19	TRBD2	TGTGCCAGTAGTCCACTAGCGGGGGTTGAAAGCTACGAGCAGTACTTC	CASSPLAGVESYEQYF
TRBJ1-3	once	TRBV12-5	TRBD1	TGTGCTTCTGGACAGGGGCCCTCTGGAAACACCATATATTTT	CASGQGPSGNTIYF
TRBJ1-1	once	TRBV28	TRBD1	TGTGCCAGCAGAAGCCAGGGGGTCACTGAAGCTTTCTTT	CASRSQGVTEAFF
TRBJ1-2	.	TRBV18	.	TGTGCCAGCTCACCGCCAAACGAGGGGGATGGCTACACCTTC	CASSPPNEGDGYTF
TRBJ1-4	.	TRBV5-1	.	TGCGCCAGCAGCTTGGGGATGATTGGTCGAGGGAGTCGGGAAAAACTGTTTTTT	CASSLGMIGRGSREKLFF
TRBJ1-6	.	TRBV7-6	.	TGTGCCAGCAGCTCCCAGGGGAGCTCCTATAATTCCCCCCTCCACTTT	CASSSQGSSYNSPLHF
TRBJ1-6	.	TRBV5-1	.	TGCGCCAGCAGCTTACGAGACAGCGATAATTCACCCCTCCACTTT	CASSLRDSDNSPLHF
TRBJ2-7	.	TRBV28	.	TGTGCCAGCAGTTTAAGGAGACCGGCCGAGCAGTACTTC	CASSLRRPAEQYF
TRBJ2-4	.	TRBV18	TRBD1	TGTGCCAGCTCACCAATAAGCAGGGGGCGAAGGGACATTCAGTACTTC	CASSPISRGRRDIQYF
TRBJ2-3	.	TRBV15	.	TGTGCCACCAGCAGGACTTTCACAGATACGCAGTATTTT	CATSRTFTDTQYF
TRBJ2-3	.	TRBV6-5	.	TGTGCCAGCAGTTACAGTGCAGGGCGAAGGGATACGCAGTATTTT	CASSYSAGRRDTQYF
TRBJ1-6	.	TRBV6-5	TRBD1	TGTGCCAGCACTGACATGACAGGGATACCCCTCCACTTT	CASTDMTGIPLHF
TRBJ2-2	.	TRBV5-1	.	TGCGCCAGCCAGGGATTAGCGACAGGGAGGACCGGGGAGCTGTTTTTT	CASQGLATGRTGELFF
TRBJ2-7	.	TRBV11-2	TRBD1	TGTGCCAGCAGCTCGACAGGGAACTACGAGCAGTACTTC	CASSSTGNYEQYF
TRBJ1-1	.	TRBV6-5	TRBD1	TGTGCCAGCAGGCCCGGACAGGGTGAAGCTTTCTTT	CASRPGQGEAFF
TRBJ2-7	once	TRBV6-5	.	TGTGCCAGCAGTTCCTTGGCAGGAAGATTTACCCACGAGCAGTACTTC	CASSSLAGRFTHEQYF
TRBJ2-2	few	TRBV18	.	TGTGCCAGCTCACCACGTTCCCCTTGGACAACGAACACCGGGGAGCTGTTTTTT	CASSPRSPWTTNTGELFF
TRBJ2-5	.	TRBV4-2	TRBD2	TGTGCCAGCAGCCTCCGGACTAGCGAGGTGCAGTACTTC	CASSLRTSEVQYF
TRBJ2-3	.	TRBV18	.	TGTGCCAGCTCACCAAGGACTAGCACAGATACGCAGTATTTT	CASSPRTSTDTQYF
TRBJ2-4	.	TRBV6-4	TRBD2	TGTGCCAGCAGTGAAATCGTAGCGGGGGGGCCTTGGAGCAAAAACATTCAGTACTTC	CASSEIVAGGPWSKNIQYF
TRBJ1-1	.	TRBV9	TRBD1	TGTGCCAGCAGCCATAGACAGGGCGATGAAGCTTTCTTT	CASSHRQGDEAFF
TRBJ1-2	.	TRBV5-1	TRBD1	TGCGCCAGCAGAGGGACAGGGGGGGGTTTAAACTATGGCTACACCTTC	CASRGTGGGLNYGYTF
TRBJ1-4	.	TRBV4-2	.	TGTGCCAGCAGCCAAGGTTATGTGGAGTCCCGGAATGAAAAACTGTTTTTT	CASSQGYVESRNEKLFF
TRBJ2-2	.	TRBV9	.	TGTGCCAGCAGCGTAGGCACTACAACCGGGGAGCTGTTTTTT	CASSVGTTTGELFF
TRBJ2-1	.	TRBV6-1	TRBD1	TGTGCCAGCAGTGCCCGGGACAGGGTGTCCTACAATGAGCAGTTCTTC	CASSARDRVSYNEQFF
TRBJ2-3	.	TRBV15	.	TGTGCCACCAGCAGAGATCCGATGGGGGGGGGCCGAGCAGATACGCAGTATTTT	CATSRDPMGGGRADTQYF
TRBJ2-5	.	TRBV20-1	.	TGCAGCGGGGGTGGAGAGACCCAGTACTTC	CSGGGETQYF
TRBJ2-7	once	TRBV7-9	.	TGTGCCAGCAGCTTATTGGGGGGGCCTCAAGAGCAGTACTTC	CASSLLGGPQEQYF
TRBJ2-5	.	TRBV6-1	TRBD1	TGTGCCAGCAGTGGGACAGGCCAAGAGACCCAGTACTTC	CASSGTGQETQYF
TRBJ1-5	.	TRBV5-1	.	TGCGCCAGCAGTCGGGGGCAGGGAGGGCAGCCCCAGCATTTT	CASSRGQGGQPQHF
TRBJ1-2	.	TRBV28	.	TGTGCCAGCAGCCCGAACTATGGCTACACCTTC	CASSPNYGYTF
TRBJ2-7	.	TRBV6-6	.	TGTGCCAGCAGCTGGGGCGCCTACGAGCAGTACTTC	CASSWGAYEQYF
TRBJ2-5	.	TRBV5-1	.	TGCGCCAGCAGCGCAACCCAGGGGCAGGAGACCCAGTACTTC	CASSATQGQETQYF
TRBJ1-5	.	TRBV6-5	.	TGTGCCAGCAGTTACTCGAGGGGGAGTCAGCCCCAGCATTTT	CASSYSRGSQPQHF
TRBJ1-2	.	TRBV6-5	.	TGTGCCAGCAGTTCAAGCAAGACTAACTATGGCTACACCTTC	CASSSSKTNYGYTF
TRBJ2-2	once	TRBV7-9	.	TGTGCCAGCCATCTAGCCAATCTAGCCCTCACCGGGGAGCTGTTTTTT	CASHLANLALTGELFF
TRBJ1-2	.	TRBV21-1	.	TGTGCCAGCAGCAAAGGGACAGGGGGTAACTATGGCTACACCTTC	CASSKGTGGNYGYTF
TRBJ2-3	.	TRBV2	TRBD2	TGTGCCAGCAGTACTAGCGGGGAGAGCACAGATACGCAGTATTTT	CASSTSGESTDTQYF
TRBJ1-6	.	TRBV7-3	.	TGTGCCAGCAGCCTAGGGGGGGTTAGTTCACCCCTCCACTTT	CASSLGGVSSPLHF
TRBJ1-5	few	TRBV6-1	TRBD1	TGTGCCAGTGGACAGGGGTCGTCCTGGAATCAGCCCCAGCATTTT	CASGQGSSWNQPQHF
TRBJ2-1	.	TRBV15	TRBD2	TGTGCCACCAGCACCCTTGTCAGCGGGGGAAACTCCTACAATGAGCAGTTCTTC	CATSTLVSGGNSYNEQFF
TRBJ1-2	.	TRBV20-1	.	TGCAGTGCTCCGAACTATGGCTACACCTTC	CSAPNYGYTF
TRBJ2-3	.	TRBV5-1	TRBD2	TGCGCCAGCTCGGCGGGGGGGCCAGCAGATACGCAGTATTTT	CASSAGGPADTQYF
TRBJ2-5	.	TRBV30	.	TGTGCCTGGAGGGCCCGGAGGCGACGGGAGACCCAGTACTTC	CAWRARRRRETQYF
TRBJ2-3	.	TRBV5-1	TRBD2	TGCGCCAGCAGCCCCGGACTAGCGACAGATACGCAGTATTTT	CASSPGLATDTQYF
TRBJ1-2	.	TRBV7-9	.	TGTGCCAGCAGCTTAAACAGTAACTATGGCTACACCTTC	CASSLNSNYGYTF
TRBJ1-1	.	TRBV5-4	.	TGTGCCAGCAGCTTACAGGGGAACACTGAAGCTTTCTTT	CASSLQGNTEAFF
TRBJ2-5	.	TRBV9	TRBD2	TGTGCCAGCAGCGTCCCCACACTAGCGGGGGGGCCAGAGACCCAGTACTTC	CASSVPTLAGGPETQYF
TRBJ2-7	.	TRBV28	.	TGTGCCAGCAGTTTAGACCAGAGGGGACTGCGCTTC	CASSLDQRGLRF
TRBJ1-2	.	TRBV9	.	TGTGCCAGCTACGCGGGGGGCCGAGGCTACACCTTC	CASYAGGRGYTF
TRBJ2-3	.	TRBV4-1	.	TGCGCCAGCAGCGGACGCGACGGGACTCCCTGGGGAGATACGCAGTATTTT	CASSGRDGTPWGDTQYF
TRBJ1-3	.	TRBV5-1	.	TGCGCCAGCAGCTTGGGGACAGACCTCTCTGGAAACACCATATATTTT	CASSLGTDLSGNTIYF